The 28 T cell receptor beta chains reported below all come from one sample, sequenced in a study of breast tumors, draining lymph nodes, adjacent tissues (dated by TCRdb to 2016 to 2017). Lymph node samples came from the axillary draining lymph nodes of breast cancer patients. Library creation used multiplex PCR. Data came from an Illumina HiSeq 2000. TCRdb reanalyzed the raw reads on its own, using fastp at Q25 for trimming and MiXCR for clone calling, and kept in-frame beta chains. Records with the same CDR3 protein are collapsed into one entry carrying the most frequent genes and DNA. The sample has 100,000 to 150,000 distinct CDR3 sequences on record, just under 20% of them singletons. The top ten hold less than 4% of the sample. The source material was axillary lymph node tissue. These receptors were collected from a female donor with breast cancer. Some clones in this sample may be carry-over from other donors' samples.

This clonotype was observed at least ten times. V and J are TRBV6-6 and TRBJ1-3; possible D gene TRBD1, 5 bases. This CDR3 has 14 amino acids. CDR1 MNHNY and CDR2 SVGAGI come from the germline V gene (reference sequence). Trimming removed 7 bases from V and 0 bases from J, with 10 bases in between. The CDR3 sequence: CASTQGFSGNTIYF. The CDR3, as DNA: TGTGCCAGCACCCAGGGTTTCTCTGGAAACACCATATATTTT.

This clonotype was seen a handful of times. The rearrangement joins TRBV18 to TRBJ2-2; D perhaps matches TRBD2 (5 bases). Germline V gene lookup returns CDR1 KGHSH and CDR2 LQKENI. Trimming took 2 bases from V and 3 from J, leaving 10 bases between them. This CDR3 contains 15 residues. DNA for the CDR3: TGTGCCAGCTCACCAAGGCTAGCTGACACCGGGGAGCTGTTTTTT. It codes for CASSPRLADTGELFF.

The table lists this clonotype with many counts. The genes are TRBV12-3 or TRBV12-4 and TRBJ1-5; 9 bases are shared with TRBD1. J was trimmed by 1 base and V by 6 bases; bases with no gene match: 10. This CDR3 is built from 17 residues. The CDR3 sequence is CASSPGTGRLSNQPQHF. The CDR3 DNA reads TGTGCCAGCAGCCCCGGGACAGGGAGGTTGAGCAATCAGCCCCAGCATTTT.

Many counts were recorded for this clonotype. This chain uses TRBV5-6 with TRBJ2-7; D not resolved. V lost 0 bases and J lost 2, with 12 bases in between. The CDR3 is 15 amino acids. Germline CDR1 SGHDT, CDR2 YYEEEE. The CDR3 sequence is CASSLDRLVPYEQYF. CDR3 nucleotides: TGTGCCAGCAGCTTGGACCGCCTCGTCCCCTACGAGCAGTACTTC.

This chain uses TRBV28 with TRBJ1-5; D remains ambiguous. The V end lost 8 bases, the J end lost 1 base, and 9 bases lay between the germline ends. This CDR3 is built from 13 residues. Germline CDR1 and CDR2: MDHEN and SYDVKM. The CDR3 nucleotides are TGTGCCAGCTCTCGGCGGAGCAATCAGCCCCAGCATTTT. Translated: CASSRRSNQPQHF.

This clonotype occurred a few times. The chain has TRBV5-4 and TRBJ2-5, with 13 bases fitting TRBD2. V was clipped by 2 bases and J by 5 bases; unmatched bases: 6. The germline V gene encodes CDR1 SGHNT and CDR2 YYREEE (reference sequence). The CDR3 extends over 16 amino acids. The CDR3, as DNA: TGTGCCAGCAGCTTTACTAGCGGGAGGGCCCTGGAGACCCAGTACTTC. Encoded protein: CASSFTSGRALETQYF.

Notes on this clonotype: A much larger clone is a single base away; this may be a read error. CDR3 nucleotide sequence: TGCAGTGCTAGACGGGACAGTCATAGCAATCAGCCCCAGCATTTT. It encodes CSARRDSHSNQPQHF. V is TRBV20-1 and J is TRBJ1-5; 7 bases line up with TRBD1. Germline V gene sequence: CDR1 DFQATT, CDR2 SNEGSKA (reference sequence). The CDR3 totals 15 residues. Losses at the gene ends were 2 bases for V and 0 bases for J; bases not matched to a gene: 4.

The CDR3 spells CASSEMTGVIEKLFF. CDR3 bases: TGTGCCAGCAGTGAGATGACAGGGGTTATTGAAAAACTGTTTTTT. The chain uses TRBV27 and TRBJ1-4, with 8 bases matching TRBD1. Germline CDR1 is MNHEY and CDR2 is SMNVEV (reference sequence). The junction had 9 bases not matched to a gene; V was cut back by 5 bases and J by 7 bases. This CDR3 contains 15 residues.

A few counts support this clonotype. The CDR3 does not close with the conserved phenylalanine or tryptophan, likely indicating a read error. This chain links TRBV5-1 with TRBJ1-6, with 7 bases that match TRBD1. This CDR3 has 14 residues. V was clipped by 2 bases and J by 6 bases; unmatched bases: 2. Germline CDR1 SGHRS, CDR2 YFSETQ. Written as DNA, the CDR3 is TGCGCCAGCAGCTTACAGGGGAGTAATTCACCCCTCCACTCT. It encodes CASSLQGSNSPLHS.

This clonotype was observed many times. The V and J genes are TRBV6-1 and TRBJ1-5, with 7 nucleotides matching TRBD1. The ends lost 7 bases at V and 3 bases at J; junction bases unmatched: 6. From germline, CDR1 is MNHNS and CDR2 SASEGT. This CDR3 has 14 residues. Written as DNA, the CDR3 is TGTGCCAGCAACCGACAGGGCCCCAATCAGCCCCAGCATTTT. Protein product: CASNRQGPNQPQHF.

Worth noting for this clonotype: A much larger clone lies a single base off, so this may be a read error. V and J are TRBV19 and TRBJ1-2; TRBD1 is a possible D gene (6 bases). Germline V gene lookup returns CDR1 LNHDA and CDR2 SQIVND (reference sequence). The CDR3 loop spans 16 amino acids. V shed 11 bases and J shed 0 bases, with 22 bases lying between them. The CDR3 DNA is TGTGCCGGTAACACCGAGGGGGACACGACTAACTATGGCTACACCTTC. This translates into CAGNTEGDTTNYGYTF.

In this sample, this clonotype turned up many times. This chain links TRBV15 with TRBJ2-2; TRBD1 aligns across 7 bases. Germline V gene lookup returns CDR1 LNHNV and CDR2 YYDKDF (reference sequence). The V segment lost 0 bases and the J segment 5 bases; nucleotides outside the gene matches: 3. The CDR3 runs to 15 residues. CDR3 region: CATSRDPGGTGELFF. The CDR3 DNA reads TGTGCCACCAGCAGAGATCCAGGGGGAACCGGGGAGCTGTTTTTT.

In this sample, this clonotype turned up a few times. The chain has TRBV18 and TRBJ1-5; 7 bases line up with TRBD1. The CDR3 loop spans 17 amino acids. J lost 3 bases, V lost 3 bases, and 11 bases had no gene match. CDR1 is KGHSH and CDR2 is LQKENI in the germline V gene. CDR3 loop: CASSPAGGGRHNQPQHF. Written as DNA, the CDR3 is TGTGCCAGCTCACCCGCGGGAGGGGGCCGGCACAATCAGCCCCAGCATTTT.

The CDR3: CASSTGQGFRSYF. Here the CDR3 DNA reads TGTGCCAGCAGCACGGGACAAGGTTTCCGTTCGTATTTT. The chain combines TRBV3-1 with TRBJ2-3, with D possibly being TRBD1 (6 bases). The length of the CDR3 is 13 residues. Per the germline V gene, CDR1 is LGHDT and CDR2 is YNNKEL (reference sequence). The V end lost 5 bases, the J end lost 14 bases, and 20 bases lay between the germline ends.

In the case of this clonotype: A read error may explain this, as a much larger clone is one base away. The V and J genes are TRBV3-1 and TRBJ2-7; 9 bases match TRBD2. Germline CDR1 and CDR2: LGHDT and YNNKEL (reference sequence). The CDR3 consists of 13 residues. This CDR3 is CASGQRGADAPYF. The CDR3 bases are TGTGCCAGCGGCCAGCGGGGGGCCGACGCACCGTACTTC.

As for this clonotype: A read error may explain this, as a much larger clone is one base away. The rearrangement joins TRBV3-1 to TRBJ1-2; TRBD1 aligns across 9 bases. V gave up 4 bases and J gave up 2 bases; unmatched junction bases: 2. CDR1 LGHDT and CDR2 YNNKEL come from the germline V gene (reference sequence). The CDR3 is 14 amino acids. The DNA for the CDR3 is TGTGCCAGCAGCCCAGGGACAGGGAACTATGGCTACACCTTC. The encoded protein is CASSPGTGNYGYTF.

This clonotype has a count of ten or more. The V call is TRBV12-3 or TRBV12-4, the J call TRBJ1-2; TRBD1 is a possible D gene (5 bases). With 7 bases removed from V and 5 bases from J, the gap between germline ends came to 26 bases. This CDR3 contains 17 residues. CDR3 residues: CASTTRQGHGSQYGYTF. CDR3 coding DNA: TGTGCCAGCACCACCCGGCAGGGTCACGGTTCCCAATATGGCTACACCTTC.

This clonotype was picked up many times. The chain recombines TRBV7-8 with TRBJ2-6, with TRBD2 as a possible D gene (5 bases). Germline CDR1 is SGHVS and CDR2 is FQNEAQ. The CDR3 runs to 16 residues. V lost 3 bases and J 0 bases, leaving 9 bases between the germline ends. The CDR3 DNA is TGTGCCAGCAGCTTCGGACTGTTCTCTGGGGCCAACGTCCTGACTTTC. It codes for CASSFGLFSGANVLTF. Complete variable domain (other parts from reference TRBV7-8 and TRBJ2-6): GAGVSQSPRYKVAKRGQDVALRCDPISGHVSLFWYQQALGQGPEFLTYFQNEAQLDKSGLPSDRFFAERPEGSVSTLKIQRTQQEDSAVYLCASSFGLFSGANVLTFGAGSRLTVL.

This clonotype has ten or more counts. The rearrangement uses TRBV5-1 and TRBJ2-1; 10 bases map to TRBD1. J was trimmed by 5 bases and V by 3 bases; bases with no gene match: 5. This CDR3 comprises 15 residues. Per germline, CDR1 SGHRS and CDR2 YFSETQ. The CDR3 protein is CASSSRDRGNNEQFF. The CDR3, as DNA: TGCGCCAGCAGCTCCCGGGACAGGGGTAACAATGAGCAGTTCTTC.

This clonotype was seen just once. Since a much larger clone is just one base distant, this may be a read error. The J gene is TRBJ1-2, the V gene TRBV4-1; TRBD1 is a possible D gene (5 bases). The CDR3 is 16 residues long. Germline lookup yields CDR1 MGHRA and CDR2 YSYEKL. V was pared by 3 bases and J by 4 bases, with 18 bases between. CDR3 nucleotide sequence: TGCGCCAGCAGCCACCCCCGGGACGGGGGGACCTATGGCTACACCTTC. This encodes CASSHPRDGGTYGYTF.

The sample holds many counts of this clonotype. This sequence joins TRBV11-1 and TRBJ2-7; 10 bases are a match to TRBD1. Per the germline V gene, CDR1 is SGHAT and CDR2 is FQDESV (reference sequence). This CDR3 spans 14 amino acids. Unmatched junction bases numbered 11, after V lost 6 bases and J lost 9 bases. The CDR3 region has the DNA TGTGCCAGCAGAGCAGCCGGGACAGGGGATGGGCAGTACTTC. Its translation: CASRAAGTGDGQYF.

A remark on this clonotype: The CDR3 does not end in the conserved phenylalanine or tryptophan, so this is likely a read error. The chain joins TRBV28 to TRBJ2-7; D remains unclear. The CDR3 is 11 amino acids. Trimming took off 3 bases at V and 6 bases at J, with 6 bases between the two ends. Germline lookup yields CDR1 MDHEN and CDR2 SYDVKM. CDR3 in amino acids: CASSFFGEQYI. CDR3 nucleotide sequence: TGTGCCAGCAGTTTTTTCGGCGAGCAGTACATC.

This clonotype was recorded many times. The V and J genes are TRBV7-9 and TRBJ2-7, with TRBD1 matching 7 bases. The CDR3 is made up of 16 amino acids. Trimming cost V 5 bases and J 2 bases; bases outside gene matches: 12. In germline, CDR1 is SEHNR, CDR2 FQNEAQ (reference sequence). The chain's CDR3 is CASSLGRQGQTYEQYF. CDR3 bases: TGTGCCAGCAGCCTCGGCCGACAGGGACAGACCTACGAGCAGTACTTC.

The table lists this clonotype with many counts. The junction departs from the called germline gene at one end, perhaps through a read error. The chain recombines TRBV5-8 with TRBJ2-1, with TRBD1 matching over 10 bases. CDR1 is SGHTS, CDR2 YDEGEE, per germline. This CDR3 is 13 amino acids long. This CDR3 reads CTVGGTGVIEQFF. The CDR3 nucleotides are TGCACTGTTGGGGGGACAGGGGTTATTGAGCAGTTCTTC.

This clonotype was seen a few times. The chain carries TRBV2 and TRBJ1-5; 7 positions agree with TRBD1. With 5 bases clipped from V and 6 bases from J, the junction kept 10 bases outside the gene matches. Germline-derived CDR1 and CDR2 are SNHLY and FYNNEI. There are 15 residues in the CDR3. The CDR3 spells CASSWQGGLSQPQHF. DNA of the CDR3: TGTGCCAGCAGTTGGCAGGGGGGCCTCAGTCAGCCCCAGCATTTT.

This clonotype was found a few times. A read error may account for a junction end that differs from germline. The chain couples TRBV28 to TRBJ2-2, with D tentatively TRBD1 (6 bases). Germline V gene sequence: CDR1 MDHEN, CDR2 SYDVKM. This CDR3 spans 13 amino acids. The CDR3 nucleotides are TGTGGCAGCGTCCAGGGGACCACCGGGGAGCTGTTTTTT. Translating it yields CGSVQGTTGELFF.

This clonotype came up a few times. The rearrangement uses TRBV2 and TRBJ2-3, with TRBD2 matching 7 bases. Germline loops: CDR1 SNHLY, CDR2 FYNNEI. The CDR3 has 15 residues. The V and J ends lost 6 bases and 0 bases, in that order; junction bases with no gene match: 6. CDR3 nucleotides: TGTGCCAGCAGCGCATCCGGGGGGAGCACAGATACGCAGTATTTT. Translated, it gives CASSASGGSTDTQYF.

This clonotype was counted a few times. The chain is built from TRBV12-3 or TRBV12-4 and TRBJ2-1; 9 bases align to TRBD2. J gave up 11 bases and V 2 bases, and 13 bases lay outside the gene matches. CDR3 length: 16 residues. As DNA, the CDR3 is TGTGCCAGCAGTTTATCCCTGGCGGGGGGGTTGGATAAGCAGTTCTTC. It is translated as CASSLSLAGGLDKQFF.